This T cell receptor beta chain emerged from a study of blood T cell repertoires in COVID-19. The overall study: Samples representing acute and convalescent COVID-19 were sourced from the United States, Italy and Spain. PBMCs, B-cell-depleted T cells, or T cells were the source of the cDNA or gDNA that made up the material.

With 0 bases removed from V and 0 bases from J, the gap between germline ends came to 8 bases. The CDR3 totals 15 residues. Germline loops: CDR1 MNHEY, CDR2 SVGAGI. Repertoires were generated with immunoSEQ multiplex PCR, while TCRdb's copy carries only in-frame clones and drops some. The table includes a few hundred thousand clones, roughly 90% detected once. The sequencing input was PBMCs or T cells enriched from blood (not recorded which). The chain carries TRBV6-5 and TRBJ1-2, with D perhaps TRBD1 (5 bases). The clonotype was recovered from a woman aged 30 to 39 who had recovered from COVID-19. The CDR3 loop reads CASSYSSGTNYGYTF. The CDR3 region has the DNA TGTGCCAGCAGTTACTCCTCAGGGACTAACTATGGCTACACCTTC.